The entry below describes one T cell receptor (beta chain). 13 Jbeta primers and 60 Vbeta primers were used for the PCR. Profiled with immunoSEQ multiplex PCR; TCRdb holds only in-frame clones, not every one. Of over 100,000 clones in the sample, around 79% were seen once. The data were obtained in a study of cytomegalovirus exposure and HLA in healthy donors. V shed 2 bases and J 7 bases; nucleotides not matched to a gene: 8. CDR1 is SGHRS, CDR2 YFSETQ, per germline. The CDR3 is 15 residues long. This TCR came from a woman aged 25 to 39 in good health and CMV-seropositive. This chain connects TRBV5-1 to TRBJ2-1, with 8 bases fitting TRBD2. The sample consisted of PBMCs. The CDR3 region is CASSFFAGGGNEQFF. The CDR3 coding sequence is TGCGCCAGCAGCTTCTTCGCGGGGGGCGGGAATGAGCAGTTCTTC.